The T cell receptor beta chain described here comes from a study of blood T cell repertoires in COVID-19. Study-level information: Samples came from the United States, Italy and Spain, spanning acute and convalescent COVID-19. Nucleic acid was either cDNA or gDNA, and it came from T cells, B-cell-depleted T cells, or PBMCs.

The germline gives CDR1 SGHVS, CDR2 FNYEAQ. The CDR3 loop spans 15 amino acids. V was shortened by 0 bases and J by 3 bases, with 12 bases between the two germline ends. Under the authors' procedure: Estimation of nucleated cell counts was performed using reference gene primer amplification. Method: immunoSEQ multiplex PCR; TCRdb's copy keeps in-frame clones and lacks some. V, J and clone size were drawn from that table, and D and trimming were deduced from the DNA. This sample carries about 320,000 clones, around 90% of them seen once, and the ten largest clones take under 6.5%. The clonotype comes from a young man who had recovered from COVID-19. J is TRBJ2-7 and V is TRBV7-6; D is possibly TRBD1 (5 bases). Sequences were obtained from peripheral blood. The CDR3 DNA is TGTGCCAGCAGCTTAGCGGACACGATACTCTACGAGCAGTACTTC. Translating it yields CASSLADTILYEQYF.